This TCR beta chain was sequenced during a study of CXCR3-negative and CXCR3-positive naive CD8 T cells. Overall study findings and caveats: For CXCR3-positive naive cells, TRB CDR3s were more hydrophobic than those of CXCR3-negative naive cells.

Worth noting for this clonotype: Antigen: not known.

TRB cDNA was prepared as libraries by UMI-labeled 5' RACE. With the 5' RACE reads reprocessed, TCRdb shows one record per CDR3 protein and no DNA. The sample table sets out about 6,900 distinct CDR3 sequences. The sequencing sample was made of naive CXCR3+ CD8+ T cells from blood. Subset specified: CD45RO-CCR7+CD27+CD95- naive CD8+ T cells expressing CXCR3 (TNR3+). This clonotype was obtained from a human donor in good health. Some clones in this sample may be carry-over from other donors' samples.

The CDR3 spells CASRTTAYGELFF. The rearrangement links TRBV2 to TRBJ2-2; the TRBD1 assignment by TCRdb is unverifiable without DNA. The CDR3 is made up of 13 amino acids. The germline V gene encodes CDR1 SNHLY and CDR2 FYNNEI.